This record looks at one T cell receptor beta chain sequence and its context. From germline, CDR1 is WNHNN and CDR2 SYGVQD (reference sequence). After removal of 6 bases from V and 7 bases from J, the junction contained 4 bases not matched to a gene. This CDR3 contains 14 residues. The source of the sample is a study of blood T cell repertoires in COVID-19. TCRdb's copy holds only in-frame clones and misses some; the assay was immunoSEQ multiplex PCR. The sample consists of 100,000 to 150,000 clones, 70% to 90% of them appearing once. The rearrangement joins TRBV10-1 to TRBJ1-4; 11 nucleotides line up with TRBD1. This clonotype originated in a woman in her fifties or sixties with acute or convalescent COVID-19. Source material: peripheral blood. CDR3 loop: CASSAGTGGEKLFF. For the CDR3, the DNA is TGCGCCAGCAGCGCCGGGACAGGGGGTGAAAAACTGTTTTTT.